This TCR beta chain was retrieved from a study of identical twins. Study-wide results and caveats: Insertions were fewer in abundant cord blood beta clonotypes, whereas memory repertoires showed none of this pattern. The presence of invariant MAIT and iNKT cells could partly confound analyses of zero-insertion sequences.

This CDR3 has 14 amino acids. J lost 2 bases, V lost 5 bases, and 4 bases had no gene match. The germline V gene has CDR1 SGHRS and CDR2 YFSETQ. Concerning this clonotype itself: The antigen remains unidentified.

TCRdb fed the 5' RACE reads into MiXCR, producing one record per CDR3 protein. The sample yields 1.5 million to 2 million distinct CDR3 sequences, about 30% seen once. Healthy Caucasians alone served as donors. This chain connects TRBV5-1 to TRBJ2-5; 9 bases agree with TRBD2. Sample: cord blood. This TCR derives from a newborn girl in good health. CDR3 residues: CASRETSGQETQYF. The CDR3 nucleotides read TGCGCCAGCAGGGAGACTAGCGGACAAGAGACCCAGTACTTC. The whole variable domain, filled in from reference TRBV5-1 and TRBJ2-5, reads KAGVTQTPRYLIKTRGQQVTLSCSPISGHRSVSWYQQTPGQGLQFLFEYFSETQRNKGNFPGRFSGRQFSNSRSEMNVSTLELGDSALYLCASRETSGQETQYFGPGTRLLVL.